Described below is a single T cell receptor beta chain sequence and its context. These data originate in a study of T cell responses to AZD1222 COVID-19 vaccine. Profiled with immunoSEQ multiplex PCR; TCRdb holds only in-frame clones, not every one. The sample includes about 99,000 clones, nearly 90% of them seen just once. CDR1 and CDR2 from the germline V gene are LNHDA and SQIVND (reference sequence). V gave up 4 bases and J gave up 10 bases; unmatched junction bases: 10. This CDR3 is built from 16 residues. This clonotype was obtained from an adult in good health. Sequenced here: peripheral blood, sampled on day 0 of AZD1222 vaccination. The rearrangement uses TRBV19 and TRBJ1-4; 12 bases match TRBD1. The CDR3 reads CASSTETGTGGGKLFF. The CDR3 DNA sequence: TGTGCCAGTAGTACGGAAACCGGGACAGGGGGCGGAAAACTGTTTTTT.